These 30 T cell receptor beta chains were all obtained from the same sample, sequenced in a study of T cell clonality in common variable immunodeficiency. Generated by immunoSEQ multiplex PCR, the TCRdb table keeps only in-frame clones and is missing some. The sample presents about 50,000 clones, none singletons. Material for sequencing was peripheral blood mononuclear cells. All receptors derive from a person aged 18 to 75 in good health.

At least ten counts were recorded for this clone. The CDR3 is cut off 3 residues early in the read; its end comes from the germline J gene. The V and J genes are TRBV7-3 and TRBJ2-2, with 10 bases lining up with TRBD2. V trimming: 8 bases; J trimming: 4 bases; junction bases outside the gene matches: 4. The CDR3 has 14 amino acids. Germline V gene lookup returns CDR1 SGHTA and CDR2 FQGTGA. Here the CDR3 reads CASGIAGGTGELFF. CDR3 DNA, as far as it was read: TGTGCCAGCGGAATAGCGGGGGGCACCGGGGAG.

Many counts were recorded for this clone. Read sequence stops 3 residues before the CDR3 end, and the germline J gene provides the missing end. The chain employs TRBV5-1 and TRBJ1-3, with a possible D match to TRBD1 (6 bases). Per germline, CDR1 SGHRS and CDR2 YFSETQ. The CDR3 length is 16 residues. V lost 2 bases and J 0 bases, leaving 12 bases between the germline ends. CDR3 DNA (partial): TGCGCCAGCAGCTTACCGACAGGACCCTCTGGAAACACC. Its protein product is CASSLPTGPSGNT. The entire CDR3 reads CASSLPTGPSGNTIYF.

This clone has ten or more counts. The sequenced CDR3 bases are TGCAGTGCTAGAGGCGGGACTAGCGGGCTCTCCTACGAG. Residues: CSARGGTSGLSYE. The complete CDR3 protein is CSARGGTSGLSYEQYF. The V gene is TRBV20-1, the J gene TRBJ2-7; TRBD2 matches at 12 bases. The CDR3 extends 3 residues past the end of the read, so its final part is completed from the germline J gene. The V gene's germline CDR1 is DFQATT and CDR2 SNEGSKA (reference sequence). V dropped 1 base and J dropped 0; count of bases not matched to a gene: 4. The CDR3 consists of 16 residues.

Concerning this clone: The read ends 3 residues shy of where the CDR3 ends; the end is completed using the germline J gene. The gene calls are TRBV2 and TRBJ1-1; no clear D gene. Per germline, CDR1 SNHLY and CDR2 FYNNEI. The length of the CDR3 is 13 residues. The V gene lost 4 bases and the J gene lost 1 base, with 7 bases spanning the gap. The sequenced part of the CDR3 DNA is TGTGCCAGCAGTGTCAGACAGAACACTGAA. It is translated as CASSVRQNTE. The complete CDR3 reads CASSVRQNTEAFF. Drawing the rest from reference TRBV2 and TRBJ1-1, the complete variable domain is EPEVTQTPSHQVTQMGQEVILRCVPISNHLYFYWYRQILGQKVEFLVSFYNNEISEKSEIFDDQFSVERPDGSNFTLKIRSTKLEDSAMYFCASSVRQNTEAFFGQGTRLTVV.

Many counts were recorded for this clone. The missing CDR3 end, 3 residues past where the read stops, is filled in from the germline J gene. This rearrangement joins TRBV29-1 to TRBJ2-5; D uncertain. The CDR3 has 13 amino acids. Germline-derived CDR1 and CDR2 are SQVTM and ANQGSEA. Trimming took off 7 bases at V and 2 bases at J, with 14 bases between the two ends. The CDR3 is CSALGQIQETQYF. CDR3 DNA, as far as it was read: TGCAGCGCCTTAGGGCAGATTCAAGAGACC. Full variable domain (outside the CDR3, taken from reference TRBV29-1 and TRBJ2-5): SAVISQKPSRDICQRGTSLTIQCQVDSQVTMMFWYRQQPGQSLTLIATANQGSEATYESGFVIDKFPISRPNLTFSTLTVSNMSPEDSSIYLCSALGQIQETQYFGPGTRLLVL.

This clone was seen ten or more times. The CDR3 is cut off 3 residues early in the read; its end comes from the germline J gene. The chain employs TRBV5-1 and TRBJ2-2; D unclear. With 0 bases removed from V and 4 bases from J, the gap between germline ends came to 10 bases. This CDR3 has 15 amino acids. From germline, CDR1 is SGHRS and CDR2 YFSETQ. CDR3 amino acids: CASSLGNKVTGELFF. The CDR3 DNA, read in part, is TGCGCCAGCAGCTTGGGCAATAAGGTCACCGGGGAG.

This clone has a count of ten or more. The identical CDR3 is also encoded by other nucleotide sequences in the sample. Incomplete CDR3 DNA: TGTGCGGCAGGGAGTCAGCCC. This sequence encodes CAAGSQP. The entire CDR3 reads CAAGSQPQHF. This chain connects TRBV30 to TRBJ1-5; possible D gene TRBD1, 5 bases. Coverage ceases 3 residues before the CDR3 finishes, and the germline J gene fills in the end. This CDR3 spans 10 amino acids. Germline V lookup: CDR1 GTSNPN, CDR2 SVGIG (reference sequence).

This clone was recorded at least ten times. The read halts 3 residues ahead of the CDR3 end, with the missing end drawn from the germline J gene. The V gene is TRBV20-1, the J gene TRBJ1-2, with a possible D match to TRBD1 (6 bases). The CDR3 consists of 13 residues. Trimming stripped 0 bases from V and 4 bases from J, with 9 bases between. Germline V gives CDR1 DFQATT, CDR2 SNEGSKA (reference sequence). CDR3 residues: CSARDQDSYGYTF. The part of the CDR3 DNA that was read is TGCAGTGCTAGAGATCAGGACAGCTATGGC.

This clone was seen ten or more times. The CDR3 is cut off 3 residues early in the read; its end comes from the germline J gene. The J gene is TRBJ2-1, the V gene TRBV7-8; D may be TRBD2 (6 bases). V shed 3 bases and J shed 0 bases, with 12 bases lying between them. This CDR3 contains 16 residues. Looked up from germline, CDR1 is SGHVS and CDR2 is FQNEAQ. The CDR3 sequence is CASSFAPDYSYNEQFF. Incomplete CDR3 DNA: TGTGCCAGCAGCTTCGCCCCGGACTACTCCTACAATGAG.

This clone was found many times. The missing CDR3 end, 3 residues past where the read stops, is filled in from the germline J gene. V usage is TRBV30 and J usage is TRBJ1-3, with a tentative D call TRBD1 (5 bases). V dropped 5 bases and J dropped 0 bases, with 11 bases sitting between them. CDR3 length equals 14 residues. CDR1 and CDR2 (germline): GTSNPN, SVGIG (reference sequence). The CDR3: CAWDSYFSGNTIYF. Partial CDR3 DNA: TGTGCCTGGGACAGCTATTTCTCTGGAAACACC.

About this clone itself: Sequencing ends 3 residues short of the CDR3 end; the germline J gene provides the rest. The chain links TRBV30 to TRBJ1-2; D remains ambiguous. The CDR3 extends over 15 amino acids. CDR1 and CDR2 from the germline V gene are GTSNPN and SVGIG (reference sequence). The chain's CDR3 is CAWSVSGGSYNDYTF. The sequenced CDR3 bases are TGTGCCTGGAGTGTAAGTGGCGGCTCCTACAATGAC.

This clone appeared many times. The read falls 3 residues short of the CDR3 end, and the missing part is taken from the germline J gene. The chain joins TRBV6-2 or TRBV6-3 to TRBJ2-1, with 9 bases identical to TRBD1. This CDR3 region has 15 residues. J gave up 7 bases and V 7 bases, and 11 bases lay outside the gene matches. Germline-derived CDR1 and CDR2 are MNHEY and SVGEGT. Incomplete CDR3 DNA: TGTGCCAGCACCCCCGGGACAGGGTCGGGGAATGAG. The encoded protein is CASTPGTGSGNE. The whole CDR3 reads CASTPGTGSGNEQFF.

This clone occurred many times. The missing CDR3 end, 3 residues past where the read stops, is filled in from the germline J gene. The chain has TRBV6-1 and TRBJ1-6; D possibly corresponds to TRBD1 (5 bases). CDR3 size: 16 residues. With 3 bases removed from V and 0 bases from J, the gap between germline ends came to 9 bases. Germline CDR1 is MNHNS and CDR2 is SASEGT. Here the CDR3 reads CASSDDSDSYNSPLHF. CDR3 bases read: TGTGCCAGCAGTGATGACAGCGACTCCTATAATTCACCC.

There are many counts of this clone. Read sequence stops 3 residues before the CDR3 end, and the germline J gene provides the missing end. V usage is TRBV10-3 and J usage is TRBJ1-4; 10 bases are shared with TRBD1. Unmatched junction bases numbered 4, after V lost 0 bases and J lost 6 bases. The CDR3 covers 16 residues. Looked up from germline, CDR1 is ENHRY and CDR2 is SYGVKD. CDR3 region: CAISESAGTGDEKLFF. CDR3 DNA (partial): TGTGCCATCAGTGAGTCAGCCGGGACAGGGGATGAAAAA.

This clone occurred many times. The CDR3 is cut off 3 residues early in the read; its end comes from the germline J gene. The chain couples TRBV28 to TRBJ2-7; the match to TRBD1 covers 8 bases. From germline, CDR1 is MDHEN and CDR2 SYDVKM. This CDR3 contains 13 residues. The junction had 5 bases not matched to a gene; V was cut back by 4 bases and J by 6 bases. CDR3 sequence reads: CASSSGGKGEQYF. CDR3 bases read: TGTGCCAGCAGTTCAGGGGGCAAGGGCGAG.

The sample holds many counts of this clone. The missing CDR3 end, 3 residues past where the read stops, is filled in from the germline J gene. The chain employs TRBV20-1 and TRBJ2-3; 12 bases match TRBD2. CDR1 is DFQATT and CDR2 is SNEGSKA in the germline V gene (reference sequence). V lost 1 base, J lost 2 bases, and 7 bases stayed unmatched. The CDR3 is 17 residues long. The CDR3: CSARAPSGGAVTDTQYF. The CDR3 DNA, read in part, is TGCAGTGCTAGAGCCCCTAGCGGGGGGGCCGTCACAGATACG.

This clone came up many times. The read is 3 residues too short to cover the CDR3 end, so that end is filled in from the germline J gene. The chain has TRBV19 and TRBJ2-3; D is unclear. CDR3 size: 13 residues. Germline V gene data show CDR1 as LNHDA and CDR2 as SQIVND (reference sequence). The V gene lost 6 bases and the J gene lost 4 bases, with 11 bases spanning the gap. The chain's CDR3 is CASSFGFPDTQYF. CDR3 DNA (partial): TGTGCCAGTAGCTTCGGGTTTCCAGATACG.

Comment on this clone: Read coverage stops 3 residues before the CDR3 terminus; the germline J gene supplies the remainder. The chain recombines TRBV20-1 with TRBJ2-5; D gene unclear. This CDR3 spans 16 amino acids. Germline values: CDR1 DFQATT, CDR2 SNEGSKA (reference sequence). The V end was cut by 0 bases, the J end by 4 bases, with 18 bases between. The CDR3 spells CSARDPQGRRVETQYF. The part of the CDR3 DNA that was read is TGCAGTGCTAGAGATCCGCAAGGGCGAAGGGTAGAGACC.

This clone appeared many times. The CDR3 extends 3 residues past the end of the read, so its final part is completed from the germline J gene. V and J are TRBV6-1 and TRBJ2-7, with 7 bases identical to TRBD1. V was pared by 1 base and J by 3 bases, with 6 bases of the junction left unmatched. Germline assignment: CDR1 MNHNS and CDR2 SASEGT. The CDR3 spans 15 residues. The DNA read from the CDR3 is TGTGCCAGCAGTGAAGGGACAGGTGGGTTCTACGAG. Translated: CASSEGTGGFYE. The entire CDR3 protein reads CASSEGTGGFYEQYF.

Many counts were recorded for this clone. The sequenced fragment ends 3 residues before the CDR3 boundary, so the rest is inferred from the germline J gene. This sequence joins TRBV5-6 and TRBJ1-5, with unresolved D. Germline-derived CDR1 and CDR2 are SGHDT and YYEEEE. V dropped 3 bases and J dropped 4 bases, with 5 bases sitting between them. The CDR3 is 12 residues long. Incomplete CDR3 DNA: TGTGCCAGCAGCTCTTTTAATCAGCCC. Protein sequence: CASSSFNQP. The full CDR3 is CASSSFNQPQHF.

This clone showed up many times. Sequencing ends 3 residues short of the CDR3 end; the germline J gene provides the rest. The rearrangement joins TRBV7-9 to TRBJ2-7, with no clear D. The germline gives CDR1 SEHNR, CDR2 FQNEAQ (reference sequence). The V and J ends lost 1 base and 1 base respectively, with 8 bases between them. This CDR3 is 14 amino acids long. Partial CDR3 DNA: TGTGCCAGCAGCTTAGTCCTCGGTTCCTACGAG. Its translation: CASSLVLGSYE. The CDR3 in its entirety is CASSLVLGSYEQYF.

There are many counts of this clone. Read coverage stops 3 residues before the CDR3 terminus; the germline J gene supplies the remainder. The rearrangement uses TRBV20-1 and TRBJ2-5; TRBD1 aligns across 9 bases. The germline gives CDR1 DFQATT, CDR2 SNEGSKA (reference sequence). CDR3 size: 15 residues. Germline trimming cut 5 bases from V and 2 bases from J; bases unmatched to any gene: 9. Partial CDR3 DNA: TGCAGTGCTGAGGAGACAGGGGGTAGGCAAGAGACC. Its protein product is CSAEETGGRQET. The CDR3 in full is CSAEETGGRQETQYF.

This clone was counted at least ten times. The CDR3 goes on 3 residues after the read ends, and that part is filled in from the germline J gene. J is TRBJ2-3 and V is TRBV10-3; 7 nucleotides agree with TRBD1. Germline V gene sequence: CDR1 ENHRY, CDR2 SYGVKD. This CDR3 has 17 residues. The junction had 14 bases not matched to a gene; V was cut back by 6 bases and J by 2 bases. This CDR3 reads CAISEGKGATTTDTQYF. The sequenced CDR3 bases are TGTGCCATCAGCGAGGGAAAGGGGGCGACGACCACAGATACG.

This clone showed up many times. Coverage ceases 3 residues before the CDR3 finishes, and the germline J gene fills in the end. The chain recombines TRBV2 with TRBJ2-5; D is undetermined. Trimming stripped 4 bases from V and 3 bases from J, with 9 bases between. The CDR3 length is 13 residues. Germline V gene sequence: CDR1 SNHLY, CDR2 FYNNEI. CDR3 sequence reads: CASSVFTEETQYF. The CDR3 DNA, read in part, is TGTGCCAGCAGTGTATTTACAGAAGAGACC.

This clone was seen ten or more times. The read ends 3 residues shy of where the CDR3 ends; the end is completed using the germline J gene. This chain links TRBV20-1 with TRBJ2-1; TRBD2 aligns across 12 bases. The CDR3 runs to 20 residues. V lost 5 bases to trimming and J lost 2 bases; unmatched junction nucleotides: 19. The germline V gene has CDR1 DFQATT and CDR2 SNEGSKA (reference sequence). CDR3 DNA, as far as it was read: TGCAGTGCTCCCCGACGATCCCGACTAGCGGGAGTACGCACCTACAATGAG. Translation gives CSAPRRSRLAGVRTYNE. The full CDR3 is CSAPRRSRLAGVRTYNEQFF.

This clone occurred many times. Read coverage stops 3 residues before the CDR3 terminus; the germline J gene supplies the remainder. The chain couples TRBV6-1 to TRBJ2-2; 8 bases align to TRBD1. CDR3 length: 15 residues. Germline CDR1 reads MNHNS; CDR2 reads SASEGT. After removal of 4 bases from V and 1 base from J, the junction contained 2 bases not matched to a gene. CDR3 residues: CASSAGTGNTGELFF. CDR3 DNA, as far as it was read: TGTGCCAGCAGTGCCGGGACAGGGAACACCGGGGAG.

Regarding this clone: The CDR3 end falls 3 residues outside the read, so it is completed with the germline J gene. This rearrangement joins TRBV7-7 to TRBJ2-5; 10 positions agree with TRBD1. Germline CDR1 reads SSHAT; CDR2 reads FNYEAQ (reference sequence). V was pared by 5 bases and J by 4 bases, with 4 bases of the junction left unmatched. CDR3 length equals 14 residues. This chain's CDR3 is CASSPDRGLETQYF. The sequenced CDR3 bases are TGTGCCAGCAGCCCGGACAGGGGGTTAGAGACC.

Concerning this clone: The CDR3 extends 3 residues past the end of the read, so its final part is completed from the germline J gene. This sequence joins TRBV5-1 and TRBJ2-1; 8 bases align to TRBD2. CDR3 size: 15 residues. After removal of 3 bases from V and 8 bases from J, the junction contained 10 bases not matched to a gene. Germline V CDR1 and CDR2: SGHRS, YFSETQ. CDR3 amino acids: CASSWGLGLGDEQFF. The DNA read from the CDR3 is TGCGCCAGCAGCTGGGGACTAGGTTTAGGGGATGAG.

Ten or more counts support this clone. The CDR3 end lies 3 residues beyond the end of the read and is filled in from the germline J gene. The chain couples TRBV30 to TRBJ2-1, with 10 bases that match TRBD1. Germline V gene lookup returns CDR1 GTSNPN and CDR2 SVGIG (reference sequence). There are 14 residues in the CDR3. V lost 7 bases, J lost 7 bases, and 10 bases stayed unmatched. CDR3 DNA, as far as it was read: TGTGCCTCCCTAGGATGGGGACAGGGGAATGAG. As protein: CASLGWGQGNE. The whole CDR3 is CASLGWGQGNEQFF.

Remarks on this clone: The observed sequence ends 3 residues before the CDR3 terminus, with the missing tail filled in from the germline J gene. This chain connects TRBV5-1 to TRBJ1-1; perhaps TRBD1 as D (6 bases). There are 11 residues in the CDR3. Germline V gene data show CDR1 as SGHRS and CDR2 as YFSETQ. V shed 8 bases and J shed 5 bases, with 10 bases lying between them. CDR3 in amino acids: CARRQVTEAFF. CDR3 bases read: TGCGCCAGGCGACAGGTGACTGAA.